This T cell receptor (beta chain) was sequenced in a study of OX40 agonist ivuxolimab in advanced cancers. Sequenced by immunoSEQ multiplex PCR; TCRdb stores in-frame clones only, minus some. The sample consists of approximately 11,000 clones, around 66% of them appearing once. This clone has a handful of counts. The CDR3 runs 13 residues. The germline V and J ends were trimmed by 8 bases and 4 bases, with 12 bases remaining between them. The V gene's germline CDR1 is LNHDA and CDR2 SQIVND (reference sequence). The gene calls are TRBV19 and TRBJ2-1, with D possibly matching TRBD2 (6 bases). The sequence was collected from an adult with an advanced solid tumor such as melanoma, head and neck, liver or kidney cancer. The sequencing here drew on CD4+ or CD8+ T cells sorted from blood, taken in a trial of the OX40 agonist ivuxolimab. The CDR3 region has the DNA TGTGCCAGTGGACTAACACTGTACAATGAGCAGTTCTTC. Translated, it gives CASGLTLYNEQFF. The full variable domain, its missing parts supplied by reference TRBV19 and TRBJ2-1, is DGGITQSPKYLFRKEGQNVTLSCEQNLNHDAMYWYRQDPGQGLRLIYYSQIVNDFQKGDIAEGYSVSREKKESFPLTVTSAQKNPTAFYLCASGLTLYNEQFFGPGTRLTVL.